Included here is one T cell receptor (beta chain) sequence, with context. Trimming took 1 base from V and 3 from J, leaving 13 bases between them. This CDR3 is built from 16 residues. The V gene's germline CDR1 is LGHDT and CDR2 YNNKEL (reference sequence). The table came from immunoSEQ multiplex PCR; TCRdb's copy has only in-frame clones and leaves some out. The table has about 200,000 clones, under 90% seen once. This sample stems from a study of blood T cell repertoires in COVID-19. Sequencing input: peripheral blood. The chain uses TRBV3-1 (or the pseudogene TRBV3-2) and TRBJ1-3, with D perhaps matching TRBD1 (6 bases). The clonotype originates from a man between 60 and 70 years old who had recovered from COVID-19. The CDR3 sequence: CASSQAPGGYGNTIYF. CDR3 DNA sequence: TGTGCCAGCAGCCAAGCGCCTGGGGGCTATGGAAACACCATATATTTT.